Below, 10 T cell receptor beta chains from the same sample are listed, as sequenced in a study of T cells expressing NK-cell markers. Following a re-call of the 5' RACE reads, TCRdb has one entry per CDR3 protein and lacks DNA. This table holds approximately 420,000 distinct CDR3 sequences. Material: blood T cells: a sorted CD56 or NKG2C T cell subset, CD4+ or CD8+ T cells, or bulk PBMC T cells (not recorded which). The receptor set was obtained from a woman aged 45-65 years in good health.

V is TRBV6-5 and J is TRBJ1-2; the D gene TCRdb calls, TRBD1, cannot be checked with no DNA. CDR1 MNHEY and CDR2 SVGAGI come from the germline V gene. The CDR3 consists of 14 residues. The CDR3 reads CASSSYDRAGGYTF.

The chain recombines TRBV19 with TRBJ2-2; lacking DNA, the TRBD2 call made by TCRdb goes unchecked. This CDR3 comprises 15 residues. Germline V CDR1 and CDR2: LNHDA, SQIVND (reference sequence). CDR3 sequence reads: CATSLGGRFGGELFF.

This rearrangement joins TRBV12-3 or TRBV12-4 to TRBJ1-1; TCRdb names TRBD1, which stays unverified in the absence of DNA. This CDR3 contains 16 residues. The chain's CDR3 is CASSLGLGQGITEAFF.

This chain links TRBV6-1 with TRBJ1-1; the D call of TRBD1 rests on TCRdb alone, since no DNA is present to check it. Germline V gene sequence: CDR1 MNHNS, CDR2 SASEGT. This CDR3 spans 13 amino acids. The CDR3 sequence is CASIPQGVTEAFF.

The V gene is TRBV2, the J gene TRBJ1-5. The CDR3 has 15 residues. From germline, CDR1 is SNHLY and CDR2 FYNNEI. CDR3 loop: CASSAFSFSNQPQHF.

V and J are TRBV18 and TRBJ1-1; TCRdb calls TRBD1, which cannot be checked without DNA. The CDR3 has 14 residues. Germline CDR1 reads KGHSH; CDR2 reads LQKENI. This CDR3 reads CASSPVGGWTEAFF.

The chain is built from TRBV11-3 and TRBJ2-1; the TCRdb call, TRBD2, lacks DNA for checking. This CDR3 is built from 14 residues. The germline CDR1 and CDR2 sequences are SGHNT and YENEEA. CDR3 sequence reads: CASSLGGPLPEQFF.

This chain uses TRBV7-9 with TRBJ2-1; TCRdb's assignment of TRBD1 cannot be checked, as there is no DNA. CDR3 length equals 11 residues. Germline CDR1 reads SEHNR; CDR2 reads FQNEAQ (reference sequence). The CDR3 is CASSPLGKQFF.

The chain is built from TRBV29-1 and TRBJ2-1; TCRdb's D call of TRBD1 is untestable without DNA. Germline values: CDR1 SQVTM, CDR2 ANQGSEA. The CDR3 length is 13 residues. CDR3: CSVPGTGNNEQFF.

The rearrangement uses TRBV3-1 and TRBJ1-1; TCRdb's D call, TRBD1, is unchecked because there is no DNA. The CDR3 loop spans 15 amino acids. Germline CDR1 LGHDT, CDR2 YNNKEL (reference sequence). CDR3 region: CASSQTTGVDTEAFF.